The entry below gives a single TCR beta chain sequence along with its context. Its target is unknown. This entry belongs to a study of shared clonotypes between healthy human individuals. Regarding the study as a whole: At large depth, rarefaction still showed sorted-subset sequencing to be incomplete. Clonotypes shared by all four sorted-subset donors had higher generation probabilities than non-shared clonotypes.

Every contributor of samples was a Caucasian grown-up residing in Nashville, Tennessee. Germline assignment: CDR1 SGHTA and CDR2 FQGTGA. The junction had 10 bases not matched to a gene; V was cut back by 4 bases and J by 7 bases. This CDR3 region has 15 residues. At deep level, the assay was performed. The table came from immunoSEQ multiplex PCR; TCRdb's copy has only in-frame clones and leaves some out. The data hold 1,400,000 or so clones, with approximately 98.5% observed a single time. V and J are TRBV7-3 and TRBJ2-1; 7 bases match TRBD2. The TCR originated in a man aged 25 to 40 in good health. Sequenced input: naive CD4+ T cells sorted from blood. Subset reported: CD45RA+ positively selected. The CDR3 loop reads CASSSSGGGYNEQFF. CDR3 DNA sequence: TGTGCCAGCAGCTCCTCTGGGGGAGGGTATAATGAGCAGTTCTTC.